This section outlines one TCR beta chain sequence together with its context. Its antigen specificity is not known. Base qualities are missing; no much larger clone stands one base away. TCRbeta CDR3 regions were amplified from genomic DNA using the immunoSEQ Assay, a bias-controlled multiplex PCR. The source study handled its data this way. Within the assay, amplification of reference gene primers was used to estimate how many nucleated cells each sample contained. Sequence reads were collapsed and filtered to measure the absolute abundance of every unique TCRbeta CDR3 rearrangement. For each sample, productive Simpson clonality was calculated as the square root of Simpson's diversity index across productive rearrangements. This immuneACCESS table, as held by TCRdb, lists in-frame sequences with V and J called but not all clones. Of the missing ones, under half trace to an unresolved V gene in checked studies; the others have no known cause. The DNA gave D and trimming, while V, J and clone size come from that table. This sample holds 200,000 to 300,000 clones; 83% were observed only once. More than 5% of the sample is held by the ten biggest clonotypes.

The entry originates in a study of blood T cell repertoires in COVID-19 (dated by TCRdb to about 2020). For the wider study: The collaborator samples originated in the United States, Italy and Spain and spanned the acute and convalescent phases of COVID-19. The material from the prospective study consisted of cDNA or gDNA derived from T cells, B-cell-depleted T cells, or PBMCs. Subjects who had been exposed to COVID-19, were actively infected with it, or had recovered from it provided the deeply sampled blood TCRbeta repertoires that made up the dataset. The repertoires were released in a freely available public database intended as a resource for research on the immune response to SARS-CoV-2. The samples were drawn from two sources: the first 160 participants of the ongoing ImmuneRACE study, and 1,000 to 1,500 subjects contributed by 6 global collaborators. The sample metadata nearly always contained a de-identified subject ID, COVID-19 status, age in years and sex. HLA class I and class II types, where available, came from metadata supplied by the sample provider rather than from assay-based typing. The study at large found these results: The amount of clinical and demographic metadata varied by source and participant and was provided uncurated.

Whole blood was collected in K2EDTA tubes by collaborating institutions according to the institutions' own protocols. For TCRbeta analysis, collaborators shipped samples in one of three forms: frozen whole blood, isolated PBMCs, or DNA extracted from either of those sample types. The CDR3 contains 15 residues, cysteine and phenylalanine counted. Only the CDR3 DNA stays, 45 bases, in frame from base 1. Sequences WNHNN (CDR1) and SYGVQD (CDR2) are obtained from the germline V gene (reference sequence). Trimmed from V: 3 bases; trimmed from J: 14 bases; junction bases lacking a gene match: 9. Source material: peripheral blood. The chain is assembled from TRBV10-1 and TRBJ2-1, and 14 junction bases match TRBD2. The TCR sequence derives from a human donor in a cohort sampled during active COVID-19. At the DNA level, the sequence is TGCGCCAGCAGTGAAGGGACTAGCGGGAGTCGGGCAAAGTTCTTC. Translated, this is CASSEGTSGSRAKFF.